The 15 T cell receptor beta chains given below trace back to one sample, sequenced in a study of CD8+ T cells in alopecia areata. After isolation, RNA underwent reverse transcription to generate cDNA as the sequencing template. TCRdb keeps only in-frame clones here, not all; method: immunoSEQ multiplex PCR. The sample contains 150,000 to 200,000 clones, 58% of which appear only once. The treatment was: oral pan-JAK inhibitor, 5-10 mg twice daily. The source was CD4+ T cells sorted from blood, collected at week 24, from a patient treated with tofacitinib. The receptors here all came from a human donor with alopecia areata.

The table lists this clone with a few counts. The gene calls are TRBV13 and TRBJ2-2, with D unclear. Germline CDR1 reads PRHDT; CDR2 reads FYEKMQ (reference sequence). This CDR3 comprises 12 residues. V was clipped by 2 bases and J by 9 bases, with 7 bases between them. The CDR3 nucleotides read TGTGCCAGCAGCTTAAGAGCCAGGGAGCTGTTTTTT. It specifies CASSLRARELFF.

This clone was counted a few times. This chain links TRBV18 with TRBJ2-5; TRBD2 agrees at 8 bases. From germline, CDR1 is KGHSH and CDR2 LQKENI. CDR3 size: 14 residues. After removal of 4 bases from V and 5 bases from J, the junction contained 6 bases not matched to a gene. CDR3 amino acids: CASSQAGVRETQYF. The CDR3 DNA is TGTGCCAGCTCACAAGCGGGAGTCAGGGAGACCCAGTACTTC.

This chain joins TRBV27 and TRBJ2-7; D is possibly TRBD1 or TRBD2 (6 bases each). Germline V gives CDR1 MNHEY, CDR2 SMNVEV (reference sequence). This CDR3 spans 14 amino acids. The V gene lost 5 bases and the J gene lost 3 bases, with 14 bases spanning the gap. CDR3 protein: CASSPRGVGYEQYF. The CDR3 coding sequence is TGTGCCAGCAGTCCAAGGGGGGTCGGCTACGAGCAGTACTTC.

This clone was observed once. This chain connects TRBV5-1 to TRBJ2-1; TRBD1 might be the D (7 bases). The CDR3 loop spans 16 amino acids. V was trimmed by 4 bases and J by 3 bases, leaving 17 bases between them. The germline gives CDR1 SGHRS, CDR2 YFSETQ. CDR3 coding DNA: TGCGCCAGCAGCCCGGAGGGGGCCGGGGTCTACAATGAGCAGTTCTTC. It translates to CASSPEGAGVYNEQFF.

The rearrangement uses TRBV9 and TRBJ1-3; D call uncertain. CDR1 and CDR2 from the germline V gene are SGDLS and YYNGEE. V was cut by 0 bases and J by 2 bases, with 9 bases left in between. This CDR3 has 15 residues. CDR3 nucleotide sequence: TGTGCCAGCAGCGTAGGACCTCCGCCTGGAAACACCATATATTTT. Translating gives CASSVGPPPGNTIYF.

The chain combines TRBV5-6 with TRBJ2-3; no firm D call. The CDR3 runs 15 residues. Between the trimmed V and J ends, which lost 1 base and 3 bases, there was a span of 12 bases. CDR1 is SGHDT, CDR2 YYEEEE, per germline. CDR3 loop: CASSLKMVLTDTQYF. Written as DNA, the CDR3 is TGTGCCAGCAGCTTGAAGATGGTGTTGACAGATACGCAGTATTTT. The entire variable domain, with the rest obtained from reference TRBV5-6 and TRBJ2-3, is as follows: DAGVTQSPTHLIKTRGQQVTLRCSPKSGHDTVSWYQQALGQGPQFIFQYYEEEERQRGNFPDRFSGHQFPNYSSELNVNALLLGDSALYLCASSLKMVLTDTQYFGPGTRLTVL.

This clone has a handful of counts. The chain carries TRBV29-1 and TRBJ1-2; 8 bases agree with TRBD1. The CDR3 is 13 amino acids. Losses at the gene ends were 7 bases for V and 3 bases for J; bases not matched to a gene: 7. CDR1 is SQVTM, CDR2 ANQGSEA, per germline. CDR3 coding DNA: TGCAGCGACCAGGGGGCGGGGGACTATGGCTACACCTTC. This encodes CSDQGAGDYGYTF.

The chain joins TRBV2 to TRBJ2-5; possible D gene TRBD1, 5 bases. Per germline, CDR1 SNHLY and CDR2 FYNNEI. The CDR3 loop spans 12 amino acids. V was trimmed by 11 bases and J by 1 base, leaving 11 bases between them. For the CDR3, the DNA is TGTGCCGGACGACAGTCCCAAGAGACCCAGTACTTC. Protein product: CAGRQSQETQYF.

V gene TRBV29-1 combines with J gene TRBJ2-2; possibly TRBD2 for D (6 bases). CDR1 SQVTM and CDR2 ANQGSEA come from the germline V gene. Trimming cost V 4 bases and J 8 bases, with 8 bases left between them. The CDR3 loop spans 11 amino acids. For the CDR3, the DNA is TGCAGCGTTGGGGGGACTGGGGAGCTGTTTTTT. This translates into CSVGGTGELFF.

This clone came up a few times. For the CDR3, the DNA is TGTGCCGGGACAGAAGCAGATACGCAGTATTTT. It codes for CAGTEADTQYF. This sequence joins TRBV2 and TRBJ2-3; the match to TRBD1 covers 7 bases. Looked up from germline, CDR1 is SNHLY and CDR2 is FYNNEI. V dropped 11 bases and J dropped 4; count of bases not matched to a gene: 3. The CDR3 totals 11 residues. Using reference TRBV2 and TRBJ2-3 for the parts outside the CDR3, the full variable domain is EPEVTQTPSHQVTQMGQEVILRCVPISNHLYFYWYRQILGQKVEFLVSFYNNEISEKSEIFDDQFSVERPDGSNFTLKIRSTKLEDSAMYFCAGTEADTQYFGPGTRLTVL.

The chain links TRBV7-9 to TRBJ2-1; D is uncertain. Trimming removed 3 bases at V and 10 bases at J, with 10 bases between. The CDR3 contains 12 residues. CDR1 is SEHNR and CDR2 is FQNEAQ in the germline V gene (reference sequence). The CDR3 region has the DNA TGTGCCAGCAGCTTTAGTCTGGGCGAGCAGTTCTTC. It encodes CASSFSLGEQFF.

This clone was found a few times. CDR3 coding DNA: TGTGCCTGGAGCGCACGACTAGGAGCCGGGGAGCTGTTTTTT. Translating gives CAWSARLGAGELFF. The chain carries TRBV30 and TRBJ2-2; a weak D match, TRBD2 (6 bases). The germline V and J ends were trimmed by 3 bases and 6 bases, with 14 bases remaining between them. Germline loops: CDR1 GTSNPN, CDR2 SVGIG (reference sequence). CDR3 length: 14 amino acids.

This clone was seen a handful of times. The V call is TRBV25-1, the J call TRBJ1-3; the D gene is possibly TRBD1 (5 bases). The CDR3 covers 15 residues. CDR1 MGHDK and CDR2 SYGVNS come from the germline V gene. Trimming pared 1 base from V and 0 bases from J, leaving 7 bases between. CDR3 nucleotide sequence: TGTGCCAGCAGTGAATGGGGGGACTCTGGAAACACCATATATTTT. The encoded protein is CASSEWGDSGNTIYF.

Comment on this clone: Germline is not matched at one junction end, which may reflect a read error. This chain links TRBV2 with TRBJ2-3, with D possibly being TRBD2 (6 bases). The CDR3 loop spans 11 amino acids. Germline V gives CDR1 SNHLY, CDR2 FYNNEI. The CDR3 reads CASRTGTEAPF. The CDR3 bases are TGTGCCAGCAGGACCGGGACTGAAGCACCTTTT.

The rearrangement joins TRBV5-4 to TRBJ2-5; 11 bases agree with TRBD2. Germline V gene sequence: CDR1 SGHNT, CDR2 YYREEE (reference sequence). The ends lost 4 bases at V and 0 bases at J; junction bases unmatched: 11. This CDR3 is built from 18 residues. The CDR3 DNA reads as TGTGCCAGCAGCCAAGACCTAGCGGGGGGCCGGTACCAAGAGACCCAGTACTTC. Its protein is CASSQDLAGGRYQETQYF.